This T cell receptor (beta chain) derives from a study of shared T cell receptors in the human thymus. The method was immunoSEQ multiplex PCR; TCRdb's version includes in-frame clones alone and lacks a portion of them. The repertoire consists of more than 550,000 clones, with roughly 88% occurring once and the leading ten covering roughly 0.01%. V shed 4 bases and J 2 bases; nucleotides not matched to a gene: 6. The germline gives CDR1 SGDLS, CDR2 YYNGEE. The CDR3 totals 14 residues. These sequences were also reported in another study, on human thymus T cells. That work adds: In corrective heart surgery, resections were taken, and these provided the thymus tissue. The authors found apparently biased V and J gene usage in thymic and blood repertoires.

The sequence derives from a girl under three years old with a congenital heart defect. The chain combines TRBV9 with TRBJ2-7; 7 bases map to TRBD1. Sequenced material: thymocytes. The CDR3 region has the DNA TGTGCCAGCAGCCCGACAGGGTGCCCCTACGAGCAGTACTTC. Translated, it gives CASSPTGCPYEQYF.